The next 29 T cell receptor beta chains were all read from a single sample in a study of cytomegalovirus exposure and HLA in healthy donors. The PCR contained 60 Vbeta and 13 Jbeta primers. Here immunoSEQ multiplex PCR was the method, and the copy in TCRdb shows in-frame clones only, minus some. This table has about 200,000 clones, 86% appearing once. Sequencing was carried out using PBMCs. The receptors shown here come from a woman aged 25-40 years in good health and CMV-seronegative.

The rearrangement uses TRBV2 and TRBJ2-3, with D possibly TRBD1 on 8 matching bases. The CDR3 loop spans 15 amino acids. V was shortened by 5 bases and J by 4 bases, with 16 bases between the two germline ends. Looked up from germline, CDR1 is SNHLY and CDR2 is FYNNEI. DNA for the CDR3: TGTGCCAGCAGTAAGCGGGGACAGGCCCCAGATACGCAGTATTTT. Translated: CASSKRGQAPDTQYF.

The chain recombines TRBV13 with TRBJ2-1, with 9 bases fitting TRBD2. The CDR3 runs 18 residues. V was clipped by 1 base and J by 1 base; unmatched bases: 8. From germline, CDR1 is PRHDT and CDR2 FYEKMQ (reference sequence). The CDR3 region is CASSLVSSGSWSYNEQFF. CDR3 DNA: TGTGCCAGCAGCTTAGTCAGTAGCGGGAGTTGGTCCTACAATGAGCAGTTCTTC.

This clone was seen just once. The chain couples TRBV5-1 to TRBJ1-3; D not resolved. The germline V gene has CDR1 SGHRS and CDR2 YFSETQ. This CDR3 is built from 15 residues. With 3 bases removed from V and 3 bases from J, the gap between germline ends came to 13 bases. The CDR3 region is CASSSTVGRGNTIYF. The DNA for the CDR3 is TGCGCCAGCAGCTCGACCGTGGGCCGTGGAAACACCATATATTTT. Supplemented by reference TRBV5-1 and TRBJ1-3, the full variable domain reads KAGVTQTPRYLIKTRGQQVTLSCSPISGHRSVSWYQQTPGQGLQFLFEYFSETQRNKGNFPGRFSGRQFSNSRSEMNVSTLELGDSALYLCASSSTVGRGNTIYFGEGSWLTVV.

The CDR3 DNA reads as TGTGCCAGCAGCCCTGCCGCGACTAGCCCCTCTGGTGAGCAGTTCTTC. It yields the protein CASSPAATSPSGEQFF. This sequence joins TRBV4-2 and TRBJ2-1; 7 bases are shared with TRBD2. The V segment lost 4 bases and the J segment 9 bases; nucleotides outside the gene matches: 15. CDR3 length: 16 amino acids. Per germline, CDR1 LGHNA and CDR2 YNFKEQ.

In this sample, this clone turned up a few times. The J gene is TRBJ1-2, the V gene TRBV7-2; D is uncertain. The CDR3 length is 14 residues. V was cut by 3 bases and J by 4 bases, with 12 bases left in between. CDR1 SGHTA and CDR2 FQGNSA come from the germline V gene. CDR3 protein: CASSFKSLRYGYTF. DNA of the CDR3: TGTGCCAGCAGCTTTAAAAGCCTACGCTATGGCTACACCTTC.

V usage is TRBV9 and J usage is TRBJ1-2; D may be TRBD1 (5 bases). The V and J ends lost 1 base and 7 bases respectively, with 11 bases between them. The CDR3 is made up of 13 amino acids. Germline lookup yields CDR1 SGDLS and CDR2 YYNGEE. CDR3: CASSVTIRGGYTF. The CDR3 DNA is TGTGCCAGCAGCGTAACGATTAGGGGTGGCTACACCTTC.

This sequence joins TRBV19 and TRBJ1-5; 7 bases align to TRBD1. Germline lookup yields CDR1 LNHDA and CDR2 SQIVND (reference sequence). There are 13 residues in the CDR3. V lost 4 bases and J lost 7; bases outside the gene matches: 4. CDR3 residues: CASSKDRVQPQHF. The CDR3 region has the DNA TGTGCCAGTAGTAAAGACAGGGTGCAGCCCCAGCATTTT. Variable domain in full (rest from reference TRBV19 and TRBJ1-5): DGGITQSPKYLFRKEGQNVTLSCEQNLNHDAMYWYRQDPGQGLRLIYYSQIVNDFQKGDIAEGYSVSREKKESFPLTVTSAQKNPTAFYLCASSKDRVQPQHFGDGTRLSIL.

In its sample, this clone was seen once. The V and J genes are TRBV27 and TRBJ2-7, with unresolved D. V was clipped by 9 bases and J by 3 bases, with 12 bases between them. The germline gives CDR1 MNHEY, CDR2 SMNVEV (reference sequence). There are 12 residues in the CDR3. The CDR3 nucleotides read TGTGCCAGAAATATCAGTTACTACGAGCAGTACTTC. This sequence encodes CARNISYYEQYF.

This clone was recorded only once. The gene calls are TRBV2 and TRBJ2-5, with D possibly being TRBD2 (6 bases). Germline V lookup: CDR1 SNHLY, CDR2 FYNNEI. V was pared by 7 bases and J by 3 bases, with 15 bases between. The CDR3 sequence is 14 residues long. CDR3 DNA: TGTGCCAGCACCGGGACTTATAATAAAGAGACCCAGTACTTC. Translation: CASTGTYNKETQYF. Complete variable domain (other parts from reference TRBV2 and TRBJ2-5): EPEVTQTPSHQVTQMGQEVILRCVPISNHLYFYWYRQILGQKVEFLVSFYNNEISEKSEIFDDQFSVERPDGSNFTLKIRSTKLEDSAMYFCASTGTYNKETQYFGPGTRLLVL.

This clone was recorded only once. The chain combines TRBV6-1 with TRBJ1-6; 8 bases map to TRBD1. Trimming at V came to 5 bases and at J to 5 bases, leaving 2 bases not matched to a gene. The germline CDR1 and CDR2 sequences are MNHNS and SASEGT. This CDR3 is 14 amino acids long. CDR3 in DNA: TGTGCCAGCAGTCAGGGGGCGGATAATTCACCCCTCCACTTT. Translation gives CASSQGADNSPLHF.

This chain uses TRBV29-1 with TRBJ2-3; TRBD2 matches at 11 bases. Germline lookup yields CDR1 SQVTM and CDR2 ANQGSEA. The CDR3 is 17 amino acids. The V segment lost 5 bases and the J segment 0 bases; nucleotides outside the gene matches: 10. The CDR3: CSVLAGGPLGSTDTQYF. The CDR3 bases are TGCAGCGTTTTAGCGGGAGGGCCACTGGGGAGCACAGATACGCAGTATTTT.

A remark on this clone: At the DNA level, this CDR3 is encoded by other sequences in the same sample as well. The gene calls are TRBV7-3 and TRBJ2-3; D possibly corresponds to TRBD2 (6 bases). V was cut by 3 bases and J by 3 bases, with 7 bases left in between. Germline CDR1 and CDR2: SGHTA and FQGTGA. This CDR3 spans 13 amino acids. In nucleotides, the CDR3 is TGTGCCAGCAGCTTTGGGGGGACAGATACGCAGTATTTT. Residues: CASSFGGTDTQYF.

The V call is TRBV5-1, the J call TRBJ2-5; 8 positions match TRBD2. The CDR3 spans 16 residues. Germline V CDR1 and CDR2: SGHRS, YFSETQ. V lost 0 bases to trimming and J lost 5 bases; unmatched junction nucleotides: 9. The DNA of the CDR3 is TGCGCCAGCAGCTTGGAAACTAGCGGTTCTGGGGAGACCCAGTACTTC. Amino acids: CASSLETSGSGETQYF.

The rearrangement joins TRBV19 to TRBJ2-5, with 8 positions matching TRBD1. V lost 4 bases, J lost 5 bases, and 12 bases stayed unmatched. Germline V gives CDR1 LNHDA, CDR2 SQIVND (reference sequence). The CDR3 spans 16 residues. DNA for the CDR3: TGTGCCAGTAGTACCACCCTAGGGACAGGCGGGGAGACCCAGTACTTC. Protein: CASSTTLGTGGETQYF.

This clone was seen only a few times. This sequence joins TRBV28 and TRBJ2-3; 9 bases agree with TRBD2. This CDR3 has 15 residues. J was trimmed by 6 bases and V by 6 bases; bases with no gene match: 10. Germline V gene lookup returns CDR1 MDHEN and CDR2 SYDVKM. CDR3 region: CASRRTGLASDTQYF. Written as DNA, the CDR3 is TGTGCCAGCAGACGGACTGGACTAGCGTCTGATACGCAGTATTTT.

The chain uses TRBV6-6 and TRBJ2-2; the match to TRBD2 covers 12 bases. Germline V lookup: CDR1 MNHNY, CDR2 SVGAGI (reference sequence). Trimming cost V 6 bases and J 7 bases; bases outside gene matches: 9. The CDR3 has 16 amino acids. The CDR3 DNA reads as TGTGCCAGCAGACCACCTAGCGGGGGGGCAGTCGGGGAGCTGTTTTTT. Translating it yields CASRPPSGGAVGELFF.

The rearrangement uses TRBV7-6 and TRBJ2-7; a possible D gene is TRBD2 (6 bases). The CDR3 consists of 13 residues. V gave up 5 bases and J gave up 6 bases, with 14 bases separating them. Germline V gives CDR1 SGHVS, CDR2 FNYEAQ. CDR3 sequence reads: CASSNTAGSEQYF. The CDR3 DNA reads TGTGCCAGCAGCAACACAGCGGGTTCCGAGCAGTACTTC.

The chain is built from TRBV23-1 and TRBJ2-7, with D possibly matching TRBD2 (6 bases). TRBV23-1 qualifies as an ORF whose function is uncertain. The CDR3 sequence is 14 residues long. Trimming left V 8 bases short and J 5 bases short, with 19 bases between. The CDR3 loop reads CASGKDSGEDEQYF. The CDR3 DNA reads as TGCGCCAGCGGTAAGGACTCCGGGGAGGACGAGCAGTACTTC.

This clone was seen once. V gene TRBV7-5 combines with J gene TRBJ2-1; the D call of TRBD2 is as the table states it, not checked on the DNA. TRBV7-5 is listed as a pseudogene. This CDR3 has 12 residues. CDR3 sequence reads: CARSLEAREQFF. The DNA for the CDR3 is TGTGCCAGAAGCTTAGAAGCTAGGGAGCAGTTCTTC.

The chain employs TRBV28 and TRBJ2-7; 9 nucleotides agree with TRBD1. Germline loops: CDR1 MDHEN, CDR2 SYDVKM. The CDR3 is made up of 15 amino acids. V shed 6 bases, J shed 9 bases, and the junction held 15 bases outside the gene matches. CDR3 loop: CASRSRQGVIRRQYF. DNA for the CDR3: TGTGCCAGCAGATCCCGACAGGGGGTGATACGAAGGCAGTACTTC.

The V and J genes are TRBV2 and TRBJ2-3; 12 nucleotides align to TRBD2. The junction had 7 bases not matched to a gene; V was cut back by 6 bases and J by 6 bases. Germline assignment: CDR1 SNHLY and CDR2 FYNNEI. The CDR3 extends over 15 amino acids. In DNA form, the CDR3 reads TGTGCCAGCAGGGAGACTAGCGGGAGCGGGGATACGCAGTATTTT. Encoded protein: CASRETSGSGDTQYF.

The chain combines TRBV4-2 with TRBJ2-2; tentatively, D is TRBD1 (5 bases). The CDR3 totals 18 residues. V lost 0 bases to trimming and J lost 4 bases, with 18 bases between them. Germline V gene sequence: CDR1 LGHNA, CDR2 YNFKEQ. The CDR3 sequence is CASSQDPAGRLVTGELFF. CDR3 DNA sequence: TGTGCCAGCAGCCAAGATCCGGCAGGGCGTTTAGTCACCGGGGAGCTGTTTTTT.

The rearrangement joins TRBV28 to TRBJ2-7; 12 bases map to TRBD1. The CDR3 runs 15 residues. The V segment lost 5 bases and the J segment 5 bases; nucleotides outside the gene matches: 7. Germline V gene lookup returns CDR1 MDHEN and CDR2 SYDVKM. CDR3 sequence: CASSLPGQGAHEQYF. Here the CDR3 DNA reads TGTGCCAGCAGTCTCCCGGGACAGGGGGCCCACGAGCAGTACTTC.

In its sample, this clone was seen a few times. The chain carries TRBV27 and TRBJ2-1; 7 bases align to TRBD2. CDR3 length equals 19 residues. Germline trimming cut 8 bases from V and 0 bases from J; bases unmatched to any gene: 19. Germline V gene data show CDR1 as MNHEY and CDR2 as SMNVEV (reference sequence). The CDR3 here is CASVRFAHTGGNSYNEQFF. The CDR3 DNA sequence: TGTGCCAGCGTCCGGTTTGCTCACACGGGAGGAAACTCCTACAATGAGCAGTTCTTC.

The chain employs TRBV28 and TRBJ2-3, with 12 bases matching TRBD2. The V gene's germline CDR1 is MDHEN and CDR2 SYDVKM. The CDR3 loop spans 16 amino acids. The ends lost 8 bases at V and 5 bases at J; junction bases unmatched: 11. CDR3 residues: CASPPASGRAQDTQYF. The CDR3 DNA reads as TGTGCCAGCCCACCCGCTAGCGGGAGGGCCCAAGATACGCAGTATTTT.

CDR3 nucleotide sequence: TGTGCCAGCAGCTTGGGTCAAGCCAATCAGCCCCAGCATTTT. Amino acid sequence: CASSLGQANQPQHF. The chain uses TRBV5-6 and TRBJ1-5; no definite D call. Trimming left V 0 bases short and J 3 bases short, with 7 bases between. The CDR3 is made up of 14 amino acids. Germline V gene lookup returns CDR1 SGHDT and CDR2 YYEEEE.

The rearrangement uses TRBV7-6 and TRBJ2-7; TRBD2 agrees at 8 bases. This CDR3 region has 16 residues. The V gene end was trimmed by 1 base and the J gene end by 7 bases; junction bases not matched to a gene: 12. Germline CDR1 reads SGHVS; CDR2 reads FNYEAQ. The CDR3 DNA follows: TGTGCCAGCAGCTTAGGGGGGAGACGCGGGAGGAATGAGCAGTACTTC. Protein product: CASSLGGRRGRNEQYF.

This chain links TRBV9 with TRBJ2-3, with 8 bases identical to TRBD2. The CDR3 runs 15 residues. Germline V gene lookup returns CDR1 SGDLS and CDR2 YYNGEE. J gave up 7 bases and V 4 bases, and 11 bases lay outside the gene matches. CDR3 residues: CASSWGSGRGNTQYF. The CDR3 DNA is TGTGCCAGCAGCTGGGGGAGCGGGAGAGGAAATACGCAGTATTTT.

This clone has only a few counts. This chain uses TRBV6-1 with TRBJ2-5, with D unresolved. The DNA end favors TRBJ2-7, so the J call may be wrong. The CDR3 contains 12 residues. CDR1 MNHNS and CDR2 SASEGT come from the germline V gene. CDR3 region: CASVGTYYEQYF. In DNA form, the CDR3 reads TGTGCCAGCGTAGGCACGTACTACGAGCAGTACTTC.